The clone carrying this T cell receptor beta chain has at least ten counts. No antigen is known for it. V gave up 3 bases and J gave up 0 bases; unmatched junction bases: 5. The V gene's germline CDR1 is SGDLS and CDR2 YYNGEE. CDR3 length equals 16 residues. This entry comes from a study of early T cells in non-severe SARS-CoV-2 infection. Study details: Sequenced material consisted of bulk RNA (from unsorted whole blood), and chains were unpaired.

Separate cDNA molecules each had unique molecular identifiers attached to them. TCRdb recomputed calls from the 5' RACE reads with MiXCR, one row per CDR3 protein. The sample holds roughly 24,000 distinct CDR3 sequences; approximately 5% are singletons and the top ten take approximately 4.2%. Broader study findings: VDJdb-based matching was biased toward anti-spike CD8 responses and missed private and CD4 specificities.

This chain connects TRBV9 to TRBJ1-4; 7 bases are shared with TRBD1. The sequence derives from an adult who was a healthcare worker with PCR-confirmed SARS-CoV-2 infection or an uninfected control (not recorded which). The material sequenced was whole blood. Here the CDR3 DNA reads TGTGCCAGCAGCGGGGAGACAGGGTCAACTAATGAAAAACTGTTTTTT. It is translated as CASSGETGSTNEKLFF.